This paragraph covers one TCR beta chain sequence. Its specificity is unknown. Extracted RNA was reverse transcribed, and the resulting cDNA served as sequencing template. Sequenced by immunoSEQ multiplex PCR; TCRdb stores in-frame clones only, minus some. Of 140,000 to 150,000 clones listed, approximately 51% are singletons. This CDR3 spans 13 amino acids. Germline V CDR1 and CDR2: MNHNS, SASEGT. V was shortened by 7 bases and J by 2 bases, with 8 bases between the two germline ends. This entry belongs to a study of CD8+ T cells in alopecia areata. Study-level points and caveats: Sharing of TCR sequences between patients (possibly for HLA-related reasons) was less clear than in mice.

Those with alopecia areata gave lesional scalp punch biopsies and peripheral blood. The rearrangement joins TRBV6-1 to TRBJ2-2; the D gene is possibly TRBD1 (5 bases). The clonotype was recovered from a human donor with alopecia areata. This specimen was CD4+ T cells sorted from blood, taken at week 0. The CDR3 region has the DNA TGTGCCAGCATAGGGGTTAACACCGGGGAGCTGTTTTTT. Amino acids: CASIGVNTGELFF.